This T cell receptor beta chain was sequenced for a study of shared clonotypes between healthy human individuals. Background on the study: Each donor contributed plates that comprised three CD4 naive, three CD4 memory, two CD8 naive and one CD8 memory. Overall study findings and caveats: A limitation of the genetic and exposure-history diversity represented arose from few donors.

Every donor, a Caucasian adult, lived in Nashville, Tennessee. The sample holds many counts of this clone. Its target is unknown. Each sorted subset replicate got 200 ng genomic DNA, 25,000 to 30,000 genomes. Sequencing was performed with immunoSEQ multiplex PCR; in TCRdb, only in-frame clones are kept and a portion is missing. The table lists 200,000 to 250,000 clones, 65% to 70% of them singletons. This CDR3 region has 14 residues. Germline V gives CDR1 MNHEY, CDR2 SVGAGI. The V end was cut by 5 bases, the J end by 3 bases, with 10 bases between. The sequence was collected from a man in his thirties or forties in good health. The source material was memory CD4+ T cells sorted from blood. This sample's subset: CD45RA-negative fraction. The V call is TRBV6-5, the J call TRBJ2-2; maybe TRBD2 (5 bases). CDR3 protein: CASSPRVYTGELFF. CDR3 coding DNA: TGTGCCAGCAGTCCGAGGGTTTACACCGGGGAGCTGTTTTTT.